This TCR beta chain was identified in a study of T cells in Graves' hyperthyroidism and ophthalmopathy. Study observations and caveats: Ophthalmopathy was distinguished from stable hyperthyroidism by 13 V-J signatures.

The CDR3 is 18 residues long. After removal of 6 bases from V and 5 bases from J, the junction contained 16 bases not matched to a gene. Per the germline V gene, CDR1 is LGHDT and CDR2 is YNNKEL (reference sequence). This clonotype came up many times. The antigen remains unidentified. The investigators amplified TCR beta CDR3 regions from RNA transcripts. The HTBI primer set was used in a first-round RT-PCR of the TCR CDR3. MiXCR was run by TCRdb on the multiplex PCR reads, yielding one entry per CDR3 protein. The sample yields fewer than 450,000 distinct CDR3 sequences, 15% to 20% seen once. V gene TRBV3-1 combines with J gene TRBJ2-5; 12 bases are shared with TRBD1. The receptor comes from a woman in her 30s with Graves' hyperthyroidism that later progressed to Graves' ophthalmopathy. The sample taken for sequencing was blood. CDR3 sequence reads: CASRSGTGGLVLKETQYF. CDR3 coding DNA: TGTGCCAGCAGATCCGGGACAGGGGGCCTAGTTTTGAAGGAGACCCAGTACTTC.